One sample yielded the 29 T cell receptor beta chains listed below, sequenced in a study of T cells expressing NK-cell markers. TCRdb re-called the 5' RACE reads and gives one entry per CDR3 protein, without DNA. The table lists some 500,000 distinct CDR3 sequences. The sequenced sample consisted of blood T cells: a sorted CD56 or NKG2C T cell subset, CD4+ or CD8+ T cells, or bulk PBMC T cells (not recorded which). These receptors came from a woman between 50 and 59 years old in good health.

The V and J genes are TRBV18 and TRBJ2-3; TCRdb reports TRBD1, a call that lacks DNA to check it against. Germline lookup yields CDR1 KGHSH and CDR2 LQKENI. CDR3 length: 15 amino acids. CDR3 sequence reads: CASSQGRGMVDTQYF.

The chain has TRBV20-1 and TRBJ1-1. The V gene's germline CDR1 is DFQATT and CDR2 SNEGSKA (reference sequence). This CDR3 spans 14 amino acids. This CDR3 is CSAIGTGPNLRAFF.

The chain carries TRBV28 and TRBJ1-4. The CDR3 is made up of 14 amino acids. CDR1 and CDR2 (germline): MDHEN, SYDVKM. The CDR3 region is CASSQWAGNEKLFF. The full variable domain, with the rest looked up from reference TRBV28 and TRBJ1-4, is DVKVTQSSRYLVKRTGEKVFLECVQDMDHENMFWYRQDPGLGLRLIYFSYDVKMKEKGDIPEGYSVSREKKERFSLILESASTNQTSMYLCASSQWAGNEKLFFGSGTQLSVL.

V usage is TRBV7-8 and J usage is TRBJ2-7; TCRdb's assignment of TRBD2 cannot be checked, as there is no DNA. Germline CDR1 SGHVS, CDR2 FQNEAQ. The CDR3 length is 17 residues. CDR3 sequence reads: CASSGGTSGILGYEQYF.

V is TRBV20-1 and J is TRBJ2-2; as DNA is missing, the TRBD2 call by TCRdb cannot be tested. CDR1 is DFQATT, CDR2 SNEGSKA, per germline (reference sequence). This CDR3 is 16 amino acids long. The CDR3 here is CSAREVRGGLTGELFF.

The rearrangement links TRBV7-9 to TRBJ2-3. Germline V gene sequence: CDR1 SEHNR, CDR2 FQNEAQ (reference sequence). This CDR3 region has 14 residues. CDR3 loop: CASSLAAARDTQYF.

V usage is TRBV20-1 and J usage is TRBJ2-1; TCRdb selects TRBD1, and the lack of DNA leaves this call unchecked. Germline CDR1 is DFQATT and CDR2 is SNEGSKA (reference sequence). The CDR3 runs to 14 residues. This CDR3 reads CSAAGRQSYNEQFF.

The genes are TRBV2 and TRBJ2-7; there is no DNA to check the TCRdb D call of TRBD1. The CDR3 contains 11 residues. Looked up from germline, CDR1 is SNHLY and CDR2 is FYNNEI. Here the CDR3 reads CASKSGVRQYF. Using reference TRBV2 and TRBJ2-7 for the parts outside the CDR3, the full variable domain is EPEVTQTPSHQVTQMGQEVILRCVPISNHLYFYWYRQILGQKVEFLVSFYNNEISEKSEIFDDQFSVERPDGSNFTLKIRSTKLEDSAMYFCASKSGVRQYFGPGTRLTVT.

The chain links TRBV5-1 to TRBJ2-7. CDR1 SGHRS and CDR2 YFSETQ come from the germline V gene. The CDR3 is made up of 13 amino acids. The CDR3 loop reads CASSVDREHEQYF.

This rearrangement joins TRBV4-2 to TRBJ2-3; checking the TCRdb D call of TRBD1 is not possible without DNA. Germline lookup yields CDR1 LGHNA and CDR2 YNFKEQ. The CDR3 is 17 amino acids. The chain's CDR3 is CASSGKARGSSADTQYF.

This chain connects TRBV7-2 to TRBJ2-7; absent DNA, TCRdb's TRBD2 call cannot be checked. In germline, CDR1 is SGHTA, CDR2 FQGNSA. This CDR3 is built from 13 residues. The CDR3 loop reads CASLASGTYEQYF.

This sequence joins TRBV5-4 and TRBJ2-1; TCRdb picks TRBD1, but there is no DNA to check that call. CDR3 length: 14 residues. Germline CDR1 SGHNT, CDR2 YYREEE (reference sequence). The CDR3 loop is CASSPVEGYNEQFF.

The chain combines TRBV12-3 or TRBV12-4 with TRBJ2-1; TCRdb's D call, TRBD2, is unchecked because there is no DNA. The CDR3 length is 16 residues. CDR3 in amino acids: CASSRVAGGPYNEQFF.

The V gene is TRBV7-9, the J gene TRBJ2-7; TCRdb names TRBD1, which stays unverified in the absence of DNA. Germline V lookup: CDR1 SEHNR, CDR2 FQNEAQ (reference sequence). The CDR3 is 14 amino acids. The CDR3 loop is CASSLQGASYEQYF.

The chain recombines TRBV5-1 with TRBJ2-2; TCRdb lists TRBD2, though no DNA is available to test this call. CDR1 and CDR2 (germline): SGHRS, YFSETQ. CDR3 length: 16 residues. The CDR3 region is CASSPPGGLATGELFF.

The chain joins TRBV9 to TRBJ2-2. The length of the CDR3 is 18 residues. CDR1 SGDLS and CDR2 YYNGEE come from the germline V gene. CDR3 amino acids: CASSPHSGRQSNTGELFF.

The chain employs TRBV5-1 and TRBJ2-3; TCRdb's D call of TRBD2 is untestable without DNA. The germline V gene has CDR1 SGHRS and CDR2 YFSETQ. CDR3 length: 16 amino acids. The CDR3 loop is CASSEAGNSRTDTQYF. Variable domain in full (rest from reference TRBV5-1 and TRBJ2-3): KAGVTQTPRYLIKTRGQQVTLSCSPISGHRSVSWYQQTPGQGLQFLFEYFSETQRNKGNFPGRFSGRQFSNSRSEMNVSTLELGDSALYLCASSEAGNSRTDTQYFGPGTRLTVL.

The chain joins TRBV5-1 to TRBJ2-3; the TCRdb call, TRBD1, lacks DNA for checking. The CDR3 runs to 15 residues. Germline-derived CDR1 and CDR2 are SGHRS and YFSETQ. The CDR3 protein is CASSSGQGAADTQYF.

CDR3: CASSLVRDRGLEQYF. The chain links TRBV5-1 to TRBJ2-7; as DNA is missing, the TRBD1 call by TCRdb cannot be tested. CDR1 SGHRS and CDR2 YFSETQ come from the germline V gene. CDR3 length: 15 residues.

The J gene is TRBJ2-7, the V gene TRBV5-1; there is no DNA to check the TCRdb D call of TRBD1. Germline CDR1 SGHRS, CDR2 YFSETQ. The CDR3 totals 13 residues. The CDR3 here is CASSLAGAAEQYF.

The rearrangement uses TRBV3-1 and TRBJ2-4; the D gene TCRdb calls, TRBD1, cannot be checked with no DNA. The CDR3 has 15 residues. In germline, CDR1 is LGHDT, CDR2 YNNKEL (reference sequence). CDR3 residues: CASSPLDRDKNIQYF.

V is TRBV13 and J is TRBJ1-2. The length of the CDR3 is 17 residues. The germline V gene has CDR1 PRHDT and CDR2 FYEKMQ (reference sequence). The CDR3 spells CASSLDFRAGFNYGYTF.

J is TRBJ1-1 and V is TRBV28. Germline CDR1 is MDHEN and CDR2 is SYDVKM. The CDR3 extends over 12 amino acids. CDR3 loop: CASSSNGREAFF.

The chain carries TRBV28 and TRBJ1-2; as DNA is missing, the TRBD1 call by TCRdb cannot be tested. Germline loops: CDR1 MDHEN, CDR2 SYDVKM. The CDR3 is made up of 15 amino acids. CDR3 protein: CASSPRPGQLYGYTF.

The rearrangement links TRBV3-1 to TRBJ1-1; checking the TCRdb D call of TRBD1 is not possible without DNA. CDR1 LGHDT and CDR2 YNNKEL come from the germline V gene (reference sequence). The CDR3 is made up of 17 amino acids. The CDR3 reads CASSDSYRGHRNTEAFF.

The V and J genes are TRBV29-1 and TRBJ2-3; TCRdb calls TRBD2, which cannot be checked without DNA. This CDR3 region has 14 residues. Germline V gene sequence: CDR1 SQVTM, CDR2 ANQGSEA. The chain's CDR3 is CSAFGGPTVWGQYF.

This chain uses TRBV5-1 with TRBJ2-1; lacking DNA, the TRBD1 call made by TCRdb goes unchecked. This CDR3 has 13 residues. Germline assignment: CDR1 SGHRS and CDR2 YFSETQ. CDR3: CASSWNRVWEQFF.

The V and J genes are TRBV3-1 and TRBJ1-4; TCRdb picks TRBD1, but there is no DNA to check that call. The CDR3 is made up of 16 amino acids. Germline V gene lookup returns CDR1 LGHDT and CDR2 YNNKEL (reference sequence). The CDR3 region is CASSPWEGGGNEKLFF.

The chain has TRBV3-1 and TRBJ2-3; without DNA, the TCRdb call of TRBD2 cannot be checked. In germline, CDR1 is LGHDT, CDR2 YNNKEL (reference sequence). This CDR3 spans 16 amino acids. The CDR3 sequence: CASSQNSGRPSDTQYF.